This T cell receptor (beta chain) was profiled in a study of CD8+CD57+ T cells in acquired aplastic anemia. Study as a whole: DNA per sorted CD4+ or CD8+ sample ranged 0.2 to 27.4 ug, averaging roughly 3.2 ug. Study observations and caveats: Significance was not reached for CD8+ Simpson's diversity between patients and controls. A set of about 30 CD8+ CDR3 sequences was shared between patients and controls, and these sequences appeared highly expressed in patients.

Before being chosen for sequencing, patients had shown CD8+CD57+ cell expansion by flow cytometry. Blood samples were obtained from patients who had received no prior therapy. Concerning this clonotype: What it binds is unknown.

Genomic DNA served as template for TCR beta VDJ and CDR3 profiling. Via MiXCR, TCRdb re-called the reads, giving one row per CDR3 protein. The table lists 150,000 or so distinct CDR3 sequences, approximately 52% of them singletons. This CDR3 has 15 residues. The V end lost 6 bases, the J end lost 2 bases, and 14 bases lay between the germline ends. Looked up from germline, CDR1 is SNHLY and CDR2 is FYNNEI. This TCR derives from a human donor with aplastic anemia. Material: sorted CD4+, CD8+, or CD8+CD57+ T cells (not recorded which) from PBMCs. J is TRBJ1-5 and V is TRBV2; no definite D call. CDR3 coding DNA: TGTGCCAGCAGGATCGGCGGAGGGCGCAATCAGCCCCAGCATTTT. Translation gives CASRIGGGRNQPQHF. The full variable domain, completed using reference TRBV2 and TRBJ1-5, is EPEVTQTPSHQVTQMGQEVILRCVPISNHLYFYWYRQILGQKVEFLVSFYNNEISEKSEIFDDQFSVERPDGSNFTLKIRSTKLEDSAMYFCASRIGGGRNQPQHFGDGTRLSIL.